Detailed here is one TCR beta chain. The junction differs from germline at one of its ends, possibly a read error. Germline V CDR1 and CDR2: MNHEY, SVGAGI. CDR3 length: 13 residues. This table comes from immunoSEQ multiplex PCR, and its TCRdb copy is limited to in-frame clones, with some not included. The repertoire has about 60,000 clones, approximately 77% of them found once; the top ten carry 4% to 5.5%. These data originate in a study of blood T cell repertoires in COVID-19. Sequencing was done on a sample of peripheral blood. The receptor was derived from a woman between 70 and 85 years old with COVID-19, enrolled during active disease. The chain links TRBV6-5 to TRBJ2-6, with D possibly TRBD1 on 5 matching bases. The CDR3: CASSKSGANVPTF. In nucleotides, the CDR3 is TGTGCCAGCAGTAAGTCTGGGGCCAACGTCCCGACTTTC.